This T cell receptor beta chain was recorded in a study of T cells in tumors after PD-1 blockade. For the study at large: Treatment was either pembrolizumab 200 mg every 3 weeks or cemiplimab 350 mg every 2 weeks.

Study outcomes and limitations: Peripheral recruitment is suggested, as some novel exhausted tumor clones were in pre-treatment blood.

In the case of this clone: Antigen specificity is unknown.

Genomic DNA template from tumor biopsies or peripheral blood, 616 ng to 6,004 ng input. Assay used: immunoSEQ multiplex PCR; TCRdb lists only in-frame clones, some missing. The sample has around 60,000 clones; around four fifths are singletons. This CDR3 contains 13 residues. Germline V gene data show CDR1 as MNHEY and CDR2 as SVGAGI. Trimming removed 6 bases at V and 7 bases at J, with 15 bases between. The receptor comes from a human donor with basal cell carcinoma. The material sequenced was PBMCs, taken before anti-PD-1 treatment. The chain is built from TRBV6-5 and TRBJ1-2; D is perhaps TRBD1 (5 bases). Here the CDR3 reads CASRVRDSAGYTF. CDR3 in DNA: TGTGCCAGCAGGGTCAGGGACTCGGCTGGCTACACCTTC.